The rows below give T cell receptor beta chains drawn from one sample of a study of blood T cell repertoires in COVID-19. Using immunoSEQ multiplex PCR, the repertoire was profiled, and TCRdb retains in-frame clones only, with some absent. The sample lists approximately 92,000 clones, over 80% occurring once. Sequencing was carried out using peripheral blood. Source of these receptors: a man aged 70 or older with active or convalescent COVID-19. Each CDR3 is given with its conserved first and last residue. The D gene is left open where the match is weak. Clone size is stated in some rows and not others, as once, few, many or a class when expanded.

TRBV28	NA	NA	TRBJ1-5	TGTGCCAGCCAGGGAAGCAATCAGCCCCAGCATTTT	CASQGSNQPQHF
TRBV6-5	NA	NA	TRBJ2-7	TGTGCCAGCAGCCCGGGGGGCCCCTACGAGCAGTACTTC	CASSPGGPYEQYF
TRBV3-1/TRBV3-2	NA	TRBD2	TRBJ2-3	TGTGCCAGCAGCCTACGACTAGCGGGGGTTAAAACAGATACGCAGTATTTT	CASSLRLAGVKTDTQYF
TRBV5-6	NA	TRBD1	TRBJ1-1	TGTGCCAGCAGCTTGGCCAAGGGACAGGGTACTGAAGCTTTCTTT	CASSLAKGQGTEAFF
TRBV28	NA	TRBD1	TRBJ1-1	TGTGCCAGCAGGAGGACAGGGCGGGACACTGAAGCTTTCTTT	CASRRTGRDTEAFF
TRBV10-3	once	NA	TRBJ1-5	TGTGCCACCGGGGGATATAGCAATCAGCCCCAGCATTTT	CATGGYSNQPQHF
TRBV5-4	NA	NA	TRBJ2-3	TGTGCCAGCAGCTCCTTTACGGGGACAGATACGCAGTATTTT	CASSSFTGTDTQYF
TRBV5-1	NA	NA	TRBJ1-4	TGCGCCAGCAGCTTGGTGTCAAACTCTAATGAAAAACTGTTTTTT	CASSLVSNSNEKLFF
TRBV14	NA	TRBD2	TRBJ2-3	TGTGCCAGCAGCTCCCTAGCGGGGGGGCCTGATACGCAGTATTTT	CASSSLAGGPDTQYF
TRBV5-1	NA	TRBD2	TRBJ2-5	TGCGCCAGCAGCTTGGGGGCTAGCGGGGGCCTCCAAGAGACCCAGTACTTC	CASSLGASGGLQETQYF
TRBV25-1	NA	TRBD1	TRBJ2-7	TGTGCCAGCAGTGAACTACCGGGACAGGGGGCTGAGTACGAGCAGTACTTC	CASSELPGQGAEYEQYF
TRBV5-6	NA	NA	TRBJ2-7	TGTGCCAGCAGCTTGGTCAGCGGCGAGCAGTACTTC	CASSLVSGEQYF
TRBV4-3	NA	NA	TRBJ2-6	TGCGCCAGCAGCCAAGCCAGGGTTTCAAGCTCTGGGGCCAACGTCCTGACTTTC	CASSQARVSSSGANVLTF
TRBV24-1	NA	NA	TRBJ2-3	TGTGCCACCAGTGCCGCGTCCCCGGGAACAGATACGCAGTATTTT	CATSAASPGTDTQYF
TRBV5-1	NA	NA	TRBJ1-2	TGCGCCAGCAGCTTGAACTCCGGGATGAATGGCTACACCTTC	CASSLNSGMNGYTF
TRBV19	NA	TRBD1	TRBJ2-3	TGTGCCACCGGACAGGGGGACACAGATACGCAGTATTTT	CATGQGDTDTQYF
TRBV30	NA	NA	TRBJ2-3	TGTGCCTGGAGTGTTGGGGCTAGCACAGATACGCAGTATTTT	CAWSVGASTDTQYF
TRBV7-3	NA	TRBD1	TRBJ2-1	TGTGCCAGCAGCTTATATGGGACAGGGACTTTCAATGAGCAGTTCTTC	CASSLYGTGTFNEQFF
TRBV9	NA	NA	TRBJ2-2	TGTGCCAGCAGCCCTAGGGGGGGGACCCGCCACACCGGGGAGCTGTTTTTT	CASSPRGGTRHTGELFF
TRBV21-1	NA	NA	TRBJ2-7	TGTGCCAGCAGCAATTTCGGGTACGAGCAGTACTTC	CASSNFGYEQYF
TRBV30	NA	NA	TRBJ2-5	TGTGCCTGGAGTTTTCGTCCCGTCGAGACCCAGTACTTC	CAWSFRPVETQYF
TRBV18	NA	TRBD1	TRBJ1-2	TGTGCCAGCTCGGGAGGACAGGTCTATGGCTACACCTTC	CASSGGQVYGYTF
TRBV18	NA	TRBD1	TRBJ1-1	TGTGCCAGCTCACCCCAAAGGGCAGGGGGCACTGAAGCTTTCTTT	CASSPQRAGGTEAFF
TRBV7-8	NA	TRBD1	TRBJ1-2	TGTGCCCCCCAGTGCAAGCCCGGGACAGCCTGTGGCTACACCTTC	CAPQCKPGTACGYTF
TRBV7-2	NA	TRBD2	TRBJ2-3	TGTGCCAGCAGCACCGGGACTAGCGGGGACACAGATACGCAGTATTTT	CASSTGTSGDTDTQYF
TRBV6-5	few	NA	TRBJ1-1	TGTGCCAGCAGTTACCAGGGTTTGAACACTGAAGCTTTCTTT	CASSYQGLNTEAFF
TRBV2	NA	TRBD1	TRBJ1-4	TGTGCCAGCAGTTCCCAAGGGGGCCGAGGTGAAAAACTGTTTTTT	CASSSQGGRGEKLFF
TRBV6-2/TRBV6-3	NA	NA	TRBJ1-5	TGTGCCAGCAGTTACCCCCTCAAGCCCGACAGGCCCGAGCAGCCCCAGCATTTT	CASSYPLKPDRPEQPQHF